A selection of T cell receptor beta chains follows, all from one sample in a study of cytomegalovirus exposure and HLA in healthy donors. The protocol was immunoSEQ multiplex PCR, while the TCRdb copy is restricted to in-frame clones and leaves out a portion. The sample holds about 78,000 clones; around 84% are singletons and the top ten take about 2.4%. The specimen sequenced was PBMCs. These receptors came from a woman between 50 and 59 years old in good health and CMV-seronegative. Both conserved end residues are part of each CDR3. A D gene is named only where the DNA matches it firmly. Not every row has a clone size; where given, it reads once, few, many or a size class.

d_gene: NA; j_gene: TRBJ2-1; abundance: NA; v_gene: TRBV9; CDR3aa: CASSVAGETYNEQFF; CDR3nt: TGTGCCAGCAGCGTAGCCGGGGAAACCTACAATGAGCAGTTCTTC
d_gene: NA; j_gene: TRBJ1-5; abundance: once; v_gene: TRBV7-3; CDR3aa: CASSLHRVSSNQPQHF; CDR3nt: TGTGCCAGCAGCTTACACAGGGTTAGTAGCAATCAGCCCCAGCATTTT
d_gene: NA; j_gene: TRBJ2-7; abundance: NA; v_gene: TRBV28; CDR3aa: CASSFTGAGYEQYF; CDR3nt: TGTGCCAGCAGTTTTACGGGAGCTGGGTACGAGCAGTACTTC
d_gene: NA; j_gene: TRBJ2-5; abundance: NA; v_gene: TRBV19; CDR3aa: CASSIGPRREQYF; CDR3nt: TGTGCCAGTAGTATTGGGCCCCGGAGGGAGCAGTACTTC
d_gene: NA; j_gene: TRBJ1-1; abundance: NA; v_gene: TRBV5-1; CDR3aa: CASSSSGGVTEAFF; CDR3nt: TGCGCCAGCAGCTCCTCCGGGGGGGTCACTGAAGCTTTCTTT
d_gene: TRBD2; j_gene: TRBJ2-6; abundance: NA; v_gene: TRBV29-1; CDR3aa: CSVVAGGPPGANVLTF; CDR3nt: TGCAGCGTTGTGGCGGGAGGGCCCCCTGGGGCCAACGTCCTGACTTTC
d_gene: NA; j_gene: TRBJ1-5; abundance: NA; v_gene: TRBV4-1; CDR3aa: CASRGGDGLPQHF; CDR3nt: TGCGCCAGCAGAGGGGGGGATGGACTGCCCCAGCATTTT
d_gene: NA; j_gene: TRBJ2-3; abundance: NA; v_gene: TRBV13; CDR3aa: CASSPDGRTDTQYF; CDR3nt: TGTGCCAGCAGCCCCGACGGGAGAACAGATACGCAGTATTTT
d_gene: TRBD2; j_gene: TRBJ2-1; abundance: NA; v_gene: TRBV6-5; CDR3aa: CASRRGGSGYNEQFF; CDR3nt: TGTGCCAGCAGGCGCGGCGGGAGTGGATACAATGAGCAGTTCTTC
d_gene: TRBD2; j_gene: TRBJ2-3; abundance: NA; v_gene: TRBV5-1; CDR3aa: CASKGLAGIQDTQYF; CDR3nt: TGCGCCAGCAAGGGACTAGCGGGCATACAAGATACGCAGTATTTT
d_gene: TRBD1; j_gene: TRBJ1-5; abundance: few; v_gene: TRBV5-1; CDR3aa: CASSLEGTGNQPQHF; CDR3nt: TGCGCCAGCAGCTTGGAGGGGACAGGGAATCAGCCCCAGCATTTT
d_gene: TRBD2; j_gene: TRBJ2-3; abundance: NA; v_gene: TRBV28; CDR3aa: CASSPSGRDSTDTQYF; CDR3nt: TGTGCCAGCAGCCCTAGCGGAAGGGACTCCACAGATACGCAGTATTTT
d_gene: TRBD2; j_gene: TRBJ2-1; abundance: NA; v_gene: TRBV7-9; CDR3aa: CASSQPGGGRAGEQFF; CDR3nt: TGTGCCAGCAGCCAACCCGGGGGCGGGAGGGCGGGTGAGCAGTTCTTC
d_gene: NA; j_gene: TRBJ2-3; abundance: NA; v_gene: TRBV4-1; CDR3aa: CASSQEATSYPLDTQYF; CDR3nt: TGCGCCAGCAGCCAAGAAGCAACTAGCTACCCTCTTGATACGCAGTATTTT
d_gene: NA; j_gene: TRBJ2-1; abundance: NA; v_gene: TRBV28; CDR3aa: CASSPTIEGEQFF; CDR3nt: TGTGCCAGCAGTCCAACCATAGAGGGTGAGCAGTTCTTC
d_gene: TRBD2; j_gene: TRBJ2-1; abundance: NA; v_gene: TRBV4-2; CDR3aa: CASSQAGTTSEQFF; CDR3nt: TGTGCCAGCAGCCAGGCCGGGACTACGAGTGAGCAGTTCTTC
d_gene: NA; j_gene: TRBJ1-5; abundance: NA; v_gene: TRBV6-1; CDR3aa: CASSEYVTKRNQPQHF; CDR3nt: TGTGCCAGCAGTGAATATGTGACTAAGCGGAATCAGCCCCAGCATTTT